This T cell receptor beta chain was documented in a study of blood T cell repertoires in COVID-19. Study information: Acute and convalescent COVID-19 samples came from the United States, Italy and Spain. In each case, the material was cDNA or gDNA derived from T cells, B-cell-depleted T cells, or PBMCs.

The CDR3 consists of 14 residues. Looked up from germline, CDR1 is LGHDT and CDR2 is YNNKEL (reference sequence). V lost 1 base and J lost 4; bases outside the gene matches: 2. Authors' data handling: Amplifying reference gene primers gave estimates of nucleated cell counts. Sequenced by immunoSEQ multiplex PCR; TCRdb stores in-frame clones only, minus some. V, J and clone size reflect that table, while D and trimming were determined from the DNA. The table records 250,000 to 350,000 clones, around 90% of them present only once. The sequence derives from a woman aged 45-65 years who had recovered from COVID-19. The chain recombines TRBV3-1 (or the pseudogene TRBV3-2) with TRBJ2-5; 8 bases are a match to TRBD2. Source material: peripheral blood. CDR3 loop: CASSQGSGVETQYF. Here the CDR3 DNA reads TGTGCCAGCAGCCAAGGTAGCGGGGTAGAGACCCAGTACTTC.